This T cell receptor beta chain was identified during a study of CD8+ T cells in alopecia areata. In the study overall: C3H/HeJ graft donors with spontaneous alopecia, aged 6-12 months, supplied skin that was transplanted onto female C3H/HeJ mice aged 7-10 weeks.

CDR3 size: 14 residues. V was pared by 5 bases and J by 5 bases, with 4 bases of the junction left unmatched. CDR1 NNHDY and CDR2 SYVADS come from the germline V gene. The study, taken as a whole, reports: Lesional scalp exceeded normal scalp in clonality, especially in alopecia totalis/universalis.

RNA was isolated and reverse transcribed to cDNA, the sequencing template. Measured with immunoSEQ multiplex PCR; TCRdb has only the in-frame clones, and not every one. The repertoire has some 110,000 clones, none seen only once; the ten largest take roughly 21%. With regard to this clone: What it binds is unknown. The genes are named according to mouse. Read data end 4 residues before the CDR3 end; the end is taken from the germline J gene.

This chain links TRBV13-3 with TRBJ2-1; the match to TRBD2 covers 10 bases. Sequencing used lesional skin. The clonotype originates from a C3H/HeJ mouse with alopecia areata. Mouse strain MHC haplotype: H2-k. CDR3 protein: CASSDWGVDAEQFF. The sequenced part of the CDR3 DNA is TGTGCCAGCAGCGACTGGGGGGTGGATGCT.